The TCR beta chain described here comes from a study of CD8 T cells in ankylosing spondylitis. Overall study results and limits: Matched ankylosing spondylitis synovial fluid reportedly showed significant enrichment of disease-linked clones. Typical of ankylosing spondylitis blood, it appeared, was a TCR beta motif of roughly eight highly homologous variants.

On this clonotype: Its antigen is undetermined.

The CDR3 has 13 amino acids. The germline V gene encodes CDR1 SGHTA and CDR2 FQGNSA. V shed 2 bases and J shed 7 bases, with 12 bases lying between them. TCRdb redid the calling of the 5' RACE reads with MiXCR, one entry per CDR3 protein. Of 700,000 to 850,000 distinct CDR3 sequences listed, about 10% were seen once; the top ten hold roughly 0.51%. The sequence came from a male donor with ankylosing spondylitis. The material sequenced was blood, either unsorted or a sorted T cell fraction (not recorded which). The genes are TRBV7-2 and TRBJ2-7, with D tentatively TRBD2 (5 bases). CDR3 nucleotide sequence: TGTGCCAGCAGCTTAATCCGGACTGGAGAGCAGTACTTC. Residues: CASSLIRTGEQYF.